The clone carrying this TCR beta chain appeared a few times. The antigen remains unidentified. TCRdb reprocessed the 5' RACE reads via MiXCR and lists one record per CDR3 protein. In the table there are 60,000 to 65,000 distinct CDR3 sequences, 9% to 9.5% of which are singletons. CDR3 length equals 14 residues. With 1 base removed from V and 2 bases from J, the gap between germline ends came to 8 bases. Germline V gene lookup returns CDR1 KGHSH and CDR2 LQKENI. This sample is part of a study of T-cell memory formation after mild COVID-19. Study details: Clusters of TCRs were largely donor specific. Study-wide points: Second-wave clones with a day 37 peak had unconfirmed SARS-CoV-2 specificity. Chiefly within CM and EM were the contracting CD4+ clones; CD8+ ones were within EMRA. Memory cells collected pre-infection included some clones that later responded, suggesting cross-reactive memory joined.

Sequencing used PBMCs or a T cell subset sorted from them (not recorded which). This sequence was found in a man between 18 and 35 years old who had mild COVID-19 (a few samples of this study predate the infection). Cell type and time point are not known. This sequence joins TRBV18 and TRBJ1-1; D is ambiguous. The CDR3 nucleotides read TGTGCCAGCTCACCACGCGTAGATAACACTGAAGCTTTCTTT. Its protein product is CASSPRVDNTEAFF. Supplemented by reference TRBV18 and TRBJ1-1, the full variable domain reads NAGVMQNPRHLVRRRGQEARLRCSPMKGHSHVYWYRQLPEEGLKFMVYLQKENIIDESGMPKERFSAEFPKEGPSILRIQQVVRGDSAAYFCASSPRVDNTEAFFGQGTRLTVV.